This T cell receptor (beta chain) comes out of a study of shared clonotypes between healthy human individuals. TCRdb's copy holds only in-frame clones and misses some; the assay was immunoSEQ multiplex PCR. The profile shows hundreds of thousands of clones, less than 80% of them singletons. The sequencing sample was made of memory CD4+ T cells sorted from blood. Indicated subset: CD45RA-negative fraction. The clonotype comes from a woman aged 30 to 39 in good health.

CDR3 amino acids: CATRQGSSYEQYF. The CDR3 bases are TGTGCCACCAGACAGGGATCCTCCTACGAGCAGTACTTC. The chain combines TRBV7-9 with TRBJ2-7, with TRBD1 matching 7 bases. Germline V gene data show CDR1 as SEHNR and CDR2 as FQNEAQ (reference sequence). V lost 10 bases, J lost 0 bases, and 6 bases stayed unmatched. The CDR3 runs to 13 residues.